This T cell receptor (beta chain) was captured by sequencing in a study of response to subunit inactivated influenza vaccine. Each CDR3 protein gets one entry after TCRdb re-called the RT-PCR reads with MiXCR. Of over 400,000 distinct CDR3 sequences in the sample, roughly 13% are singletons; the top ten hold 10% to 15%. Germline CDR1 ENHRY, CDR2 SYGVKD. The CDR3 has 17 amino acids. V lost 2 bases, J lost 5 bases, and 12 bases stayed unmatched. This clonotype has a handful of counts. This TCR was recovered from a man in his fifties or sixties who received an inactivated influenza vaccine. The rearrangement uses TRBV10-3 and TRBJ2-5, with TRBD1 identical over 9 bases. Material: PBMCs from blood, obtained roughly 46 days after vaccination. For the CDR3, the DNA is TGTGCCATCAGTGAGGGTTTGGGACAGGGCCCTAGCGAGACCCAGTACTTC. This codes for CAISEGLGQGPSETQYF.